This entry lists 5 T cell receptor beta chains sequenced from one sample in a study of blood T cell repertoires in COVID-19. Sequencing used immunoSEQ multiplex PCR; TCRdb keeps in-frame clones, though not all of them. The data show 150,000 or so clones, over 80% seen once. Specimen: peripheral blood. The receptors here all came from a woman in her fifties or sixties with acute or convalescent COVID-19.

This chain uses TRBV29-1 with TRBJ1-2, with TRBD1 matching 8 bases. The V gene's germline CDR1 is SQVTM and CDR2 ANQGSEA. J gave up 2 bases and V 6 bases, and 17 bases lay outside the gene matches. This CDR3 comprises 17 residues. The DNA for the CDR3 is TGCAGCGTCGACAGGGGCAGGGATGAGGCAGAGAACTATGGCTACACCTTC. This translates into CSVDRGRDEAENYGYTF.

The chain employs TRBV6-5 and TRBJ2-3; D remains unclear. CDR1 is MNHEY and CDR2 is SVGAGI in the germline V gene. V was pared by 2 bases and J by 4 bases, with 10 bases between. This CDR3 spans 14 amino acids. CDR3 amino acids: CASSYEVRSDTQYF. In DNA form, the CDR3 reads TGTGCCAGCAGTTACGAGGTACGGTCAGATACGCAGTATTTT.

The V and J genes are TRBV18 and TRBJ2-5, with TRBD1 as a possible D gene (7 bases). Between the trimmed V and J ends, which lost 2 bases and 5 bases, there was a span of 15 bases. Germline lookup yields CDR1 KGHSH and CDR2 LQKENI. CDR3 length equals 15 residues. CDR3 protein: CASSPGDSGSETQYF. The CDR3 bases are TGTGCCAGCTCACCAGGGGACAGCGGGTCGGAGACCCAGTACTTC. Variable domain in full (rest from reference TRBV18 and TRBJ2-5): NAGVMQNPRHLVRRRGQEARLRCSPMKGHSHVYWYRQLPEEGLKFMVYLQKENIIDESGMPKERFSAEFPKEGPSILRIQQVVRGDSAAYFCASSPGDSGSETQYFGPGTRLLVL.

The gene calls are TRBV6-5 and TRBJ1-1, with a weak D call TRBD1 (5 bases). The CDR3 runs 12 residues. V lost 7 bases, J lost 1 base, and 7 bases lay in between. Germline V lookup: CDR1 MNHEY, CDR2 SVGAGI. CDR3 sequence (DNA): TGTGCCAGCACAAGGGGGAACACTGAAGCTTTCTTT. The encoded protein is CASTRGNTEAFF.

This sequence joins TRBV9 and TRBJ2-2; D is perhaps TRBD1 (6 bases). The CDR3 loop spans 13 amino acids. V was shortened by 1 base and J by 5 bases, with 6 bases between the two germline ends. Germline values: CDR1 SGDLS, CDR2 YYNGEE. Here the CDR3 DNA reads TGTGCCAGCAGCGTAACAGGGACCGGGGAGCTGTTTTTT. Encoded protein: CASSVTGTGELFF.